The source of this TCR beta chain is a study of T-cell reconstitution after alpha-beta-depleted transplantation in children. TCRbeta library preparation incorporated unique molecular identifiers. TCRdb re-called the PCR reads with MiXCR, one entry per CDR3 protein. The sample lists approximately 980,000 distinct CDR3 sequences, roughly 29% occurring once. Study observations and caveats: Once a year had passed after transplant, T-cell counts and diversity came mostly from newly produced T cells. Surviving recipient cells, namely T cells and thymic progenitors, were the source of high day-60 TCRbeta diversity in some patients. The study reportedly traced alpha-beta T cells about two months after transplant to several hundred expanded graft clones.

The V end was cut by 3 bases, the J end by 3 bases, with 11 bases between. Germline V gives CDR1 SSHAT, CDR2 FNYEAQ (reference sequence). The CDR3 is made up of 15 amino acids. This clonotype was detected a few times. The antigen is not known. The chain is built from TRBV7-7 and TRBJ2-2; possible D gene TRBD1, 5 bases. The source of this sequence is a boy under three years old who had a stem cell transplant for SCID, so the T cells may come from the graft donor. The specimen was PBMCs, mostly from graft donor cells, collected 360 days after TCRalphabeta/CD19-depleted stem cell transplant. In DNA form, the CDR3 reads TGTGCCAGCAGCTTGAGCCAGGGTGACACCGGGGAGCTGTTTTTT. This translates into CASSLSQGDTGELFF.